This T cell receptor beta chain came from a study of identical twins. Template switching introduced a universal primer site, and the cDNA bore unique molecular identifiers. TCRdb used MiXCR to reprocess the 5' RACE reads, holding one entry per CDR3 protein. In the table there are about 530,000 distinct CDR3 sequences, 20% to 25% of which are singletons. After removal of 3 bases from V and 0 bases from J, the junction contained 2 bases not matched to a gene. Per the germline V gene, CDR1 is SGDLS and CDR2 is YYNGEE. The CDR3 is made up of 16 amino acids. The sample holds a few counts of this clonotype. No antigen is known for it. Study results and caveats: In monozygotic twins, models underestimated the sharing of out-of-frame TCR alpha.

These data are also associated with another study on yellow fever vaccine responses in identical twins. That report adds: Reports say the vaccine T cell response in twins looked partly convergent and partly personalized.

This TCR was sampled from a young woman in good health. Sequencing input: CD4+ T cells sorted from blood. The chain combines TRBV9 with TRBJ2-4; 11 bases match TRBD2. The CDR3 nucleotides read TGTGCCAGCAGCGCCGGACTAGCGGGAGCCAAAAACATTCAGTACTTC. This sequence encodes CASSAGLAGAKNIQYF.